This T cell receptor beta chain came from a study of blood T cell repertoires in COVID-19. Study as a whole: The United States, Italy and Spain supplied acute and convalescent COVID-19 samples. PBMCs, B-cell-depleted T cells, or T cells were the source of the cDNA or gDNA that made up the material.

Trimming left V 5 bases short and J 0 bases short, with 12 bases between. The V gene's germline CDR1 is SGHTA and CDR2 FQGNSA. The CDR3 loop spans 15 amino acids. In the original workflow: Amplifying reference gene primers gave estimates of nucleated cell counts. Data came from immunoSEQ multiplex PCR; TCRdb stores just in-frame clones and leaves some out. The D gene and trimming were derived from the DNA, and the V and J assignments and clone size from that table. The sample has some 260,000 clones; around nine tenths are singletons. The rearrangement uses TRBV7-2 and TRBJ2-3; D may be TRBD1 (6 bases). This clonotype was sampled from a woman aged 40-49 years who had recovered from COVID-19. Sequenced: peripheral blood. The CDR3 DNA reads as TGTGCCAGCAGCCCTCAGGGGATAAGCACAGATACGCAGTATTTT. Its translation: CASSPQGISTDTQYF.